The 9 T cell receptor beta chains in this list originate from one sample, sequenced in a study of blood T cell repertoires in COVID-19. The repertoire was sequenced with immunoSEQ multiplex PCR; TCRdb's copy has only in-frame clones and lacks some. The data contain about 320,000 clones, approximately 90% of them singletons. The sequencing sample was made of PBMCs or T cells enriched from blood (not recorded which). These receptors were collected from a woman younger than 30 who had recovered from COVID-19.

V gene TRBV5-1 combines with J gene TRBJ2-6; D is unclear. Germline V gene sequence: CDR1 SGHRS, CDR2 YFSETQ. This CDR3 is 15 amino acids long. With 2 bases removed from V and 0 bases from J, the gap between germline ends came to 6 bases. Here the CDR3 reads CASSFDISGANVLTF. Written as DNA, the CDR3 is TGCGCCAGCAGCTTCGACATCTCTGGGGCCAACGTCCTGACTTTC.

V and J are TRBV7-9 and TRBJ1-1; D may be TRBD1 (5 bases). The length of the CDR3 is 14 residues. Trimming removed 5 bases from V and 11 bases from J, with 21 bases in between. CDR1 is SEHNR, CDR2 FQNEAQ, per germline (reference sequence). The CDR3 coding sequence is TGTGCCAGCAGCCCCCTACTCGGAGGGGCGGATGCTTTCTTT. Encoded protein: CASSPLLGGADAFF.

This clone was seen only a few times. CDR3 bases: TGTGCCTGGAGTCCCTTTAGGGGCAGGGAGGCGTCGAGCTATGGCTACACCTTC. It is translated as CAWSPFRGREASSYGYTF. This chain joins TRBV30 and TRBJ1-2; a weak D match, TRBD1 (5 bases). Germline CDR1 reads GTSNPN; CDR2 reads SVGIG (reference sequence). CDR3 length equals 18 residues. V lost 2 bases to trimming and J lost 4 bases, with 26 bases between them.

The CDR3 coding sequence is TGTGCCAGCAGTCCCTCAGAACAGCAGTTCTTC. It codes for CASSPSEQQFF. The chain employs TRBV6-6 and TRBJ2-1; D is undetermined. In germline, CDR1 is MNHNY, CDR2 SVGAGI (reference sequence). V was clipped by 5 bases and J by 11 bases, with 10 bases between them. The CDR3 extends over 11 amino acids.

A few counts support this clone. The J gene is TRBJ2-1, the V gene TRBV5-5; TRBD1 is a possible D gene (6 bases). The CDR3 spans 16 residues. Germline CDR1 and CDR2: SGHKS and YYEKEE (reference sequence). V was pared by 7 bases and J by 5 bases, with 22 bases between. The CDR3 here is CASLVGGAAGNNEQFF. As DNA, the CDR3 is TGTGCCAGCCTAGTAGGGGGAGCAGCTGGTAACAATGAGCAGTTCTTC.

The chain carries TRBV4-3 and TRBJ2-3; a weak D match, TRBD2 (5 bases). V lost 5 bases and J 0 bases, leaving 12 bases between the germline ends. The CDR3 totals 15 residues. Germline lookup yields CDR1 LGHNA and CDR2 YSLEER. The CDR3 region is CASSYGVVSTDTQYF. The CDR3 coding sequence is TGCGCCAGCAGCTACGGGGTCGTTAGCACAGATACGCAGTATTTT.

This rearrangement joins TRBV2 to TRBJ2-1, with D possibly matching TRBD2 (6 bases). With 7 bases removed from V and 8 bases from J, the gap between germline ends came to 18 bases. Germline CDR1 reads SNHLY; CDR2 reads FYNNEI. CDR3 length: 14 residues. The CDR3 DNA sequence: TGTGCCAGCATGCTCGGAGGGTCCGTCGATGAGCAGTTCTTC. Its protein is CASMLGGSVDEQFF. The full variable domain, completed using reference TRBV2 and TRBJ2-1, is EPEVTQTPSHQVTQMGQEVILRCVPISNHLYFYWYRQILGQKVEFLVSFYNNEISEKSEIFDDQFSVERPDGSNFTLKIRSTKLEDSAMYFCASMLGGSVDEQFFGPGTRLTVL.

The chain joins TRBV6-5 to TRBJ1-2; TRBD1 might be the D (5 bases). Germline CDR1 reads MNHEY; CDR2 reads SVGAGI. The CDR3 spans 16 residues. The V end was cut by 0 bases, the J end by 6 bases, with 17 bases between. CDR3 amino acids: CASSYSPIAWGNGYTF. In DNA form, the CDR3 reads TGTGCCAGCAGTTACTCCCCAATTGCGTGGGGCAATGGCTACACCTTC.

This clone was counted between two and nine times. This chain uses TRBV12-3 or TRBV12-4 with TRBJ1-2; D not certain. The CDR3 runs to 12 residues. V lost 3 bases, J lost 6 bases, and 8 bases lay in between. This CDR3 is CASSFYQDGYTF. The CDR3 nucleotides are TGTGCCAGCAGTTTCTATCAGGATGGCTACACCTTC.